This TCR beta chain stems from a study of blood T cell repertoires in COVID-19. Study information: Both acute and convalescent COVID-19 samples were obtained from the United States, Italy and Spain.

The CDR3 spans 11 residues. Germline values: CDR1 SGHDT, CDR2 YYEEEE. The V gene lost 2 bases and the J gene lost 5 bases, with 5 bases spanning the gap. In the original processing: Amplified reference gene primers provided the basis for estimating nucleated cell counts. Assay: immunoSEQ multiplex PCR; the TCRdb copy retains only in-frame clones and omits some. V, J and clone size are taken as reported in that table, and D and trimming were inferred from the DNA itself. There are more than 150,000 clones in the sample; roughly 76% occur only once, and around 12% lies in the top ten. The rearrangement joins TRBV5-6 to TRBJ2-7, with D unclear. The sample taken for sequencing was peripheral blood. This clonotype originated in a woman of 80 years or more with COVID-19, enrolled during active disease. The CDR3 protein is CASSFIDEQYF. In DNA form, the CDR3 reads TGTGCCAGCAGCTTCATTGACGAGCAGTACTTC.